A single sample gave rise to the 29 T cell receptor beta chains below, sequenced in a study of blood T cell repertoires in COVID-19. Some clones are missing from TCRdb's copy, which holds only in-frame ones; the method was immunoSEQ multiplex PCR. The repertoire holds a few hundred thousand clones, with around 87% as singletons. What was sequenced was PBMCs or T cells enriched from blood (not recorded which). These receptor sequences come from a woman aged 18-29 years in a cohort exposed to, infected with or recovered from COVID-19 (not recorded which).

The chain is built from TRBV14 and TRBJ1-1; unclear D gene. The CDR3 runs 13 residues. Germline V gene sequence: CDR1 SGHDN, CDR2 FVKESK. Trimming removed 4 bases at V and 2 bases at J, with 8 bases between. The CDR3 nucleotides are TGTGCCAGCAGCCCCCTAGGTAACACTGAAGCTTTCTTT. It yields the protein CASSPLGNTEAFF.

The chain has TRBV19 and TRBJ1-1, with 9 bases that match TRBD1. V gave up 2 bases and J gave up 6 bases; unmatched junction bases: 7. Germline CDR1 is LNHDA and CDR2 is SQIVND (reference sequence). CDR3 length: 15 residues. CDR3 DNA: TGTGCCAGTAGTATACACAGGGGGCTGAGTGCTGAAGCTTTCTTT. It is translated as CASSIHRGLSAEAFF.

The chain employs TRBV28 and TRBJ1-1, with 7 nucleotides matching TRBD1. Per germline, CDR1 MDHEN and CDR2 SYDVKM. The CDR3 extends over 13 amino acids. V dropped 5 bases and J dropped 2; count of bases not matched to a gene: 2. DNA for the CDR3: TGTGCCAGCAGTGACAGGGTAAACACTGAAGCTTTCTTT. Protein: CASSDRVNTEAFF. The full variable domain, with the rest looked up from reference TRBV28 and TRBJ1-1, is DVKVTQSSRYLVKRTGEKVFLECVQDMDHENMFWYRQDPGLGLRLIYFSYDVKMKEKGDIPEGYSVSREKKERFSLILESASTNQTSMYLCASSDRVNTEAFFGQGTRLTVV.

The chain employs TRBV5-4 and TRBJ1-1; unclear D gene. V was shortened by 2 bases and J by 1 base, with 18 bases between the two germline ends. Germline V lookup: CDR1 SGHNT, CDR2 YYREEE (reference sequence). CDR3 size: 17 residues. CDR3 nucleotides: TGTGCCAGCAGCTTATCTAGTCCGGGTCGGCCGAACACTGAAGCTTTCTTT. It translates to CASSLSSPGRPNTEAFF.

This sequence joins TRBV14 and TRBJ1-1, with D possibly matching TRBD1 (5 bases). The CDR3 is 14 residues long. The germline CDR1 and CDR2 sequences are SGHDN and FVKESK. V lost 4 bases and J 10 bases, leaving 19 bases between the germline ends. CDR3 coding DNA: TGTGCCAGCAGCCCCCCCGGGGGTTACTTATCAGCTTTCTTT. Amino acids: CASSPPGGYLSAFF. The full variable domain, completed using reference TRBV14 and TRBJ1-1, is EAGVTQFPSHSVIEKGQTVTLRCDPISGHDNLYWYRRVMGKEIKFLLHFVKESKQDESGMPNNRFLAERTGGTYSTLKVQPAELEDSGVYFCASSPPGGYLSAFFGQGTRLTVV.

The J gene is TRBJ1-1, the V gene TRBV19; the D gene is possibly TRBD1 (6 bases). The CDR3 has 13 amino acids. Germline lookup yields CDR1 LNHDA and CDR2 SQIVND (reference sequence). The V and J ends lost 11 bases and 2 bases respectively, with 15 bases between them. CDR3: CACYSGDNTEAFF. CDR3 coding DNA: TGTGCCTGCTACTCAGGGGATAACACTGAAGCTTTCTTT.

This clone was seen once. This chain uses TRBV29-1 with TRBJ2-5; 8 positions match TRBD1. Germline CDR1 SQVTM, CDR2 ANQGSEA. V shed 2 bases, J shed 2 bases, and the junction held 7 bases outside the gene matches. The CDR3 extends over 15 amino acids. The CDR3 region has the DNA TGCAGCGTTGAACCCCAGGGGGCTTGGCAAGAGACCCAGTACTTC. It codes for CSVEPQGAWQETQYF. The full variable domain, completed using reference TRBV29-1 and TRBJ2-5, is SAVISQKPSRDICQRGTSLTIQCQVDSQVTMMFWYRQQPGQSLTLIATANQGSEATYESGFVIDKFPISRPNLTFSTLTVSNMSPEDSSIYLCSVEPQGAWQETQYFGPGTRLLVL.

The chain couples TRBV3-1 (or the pseudogene TRBV3-2) to TRBJ1-5, with unresolved D. The CDR3 is 12 amino acids. Per the germline V gene, CDR1 is LGHDT and CDR2 is YNNKEL (reference sequence). Trimming took off 3 bases at V and 6 bases at J, with 6 bases between the two ends. The CDR3 sequence is CASSQRGQPQHF. The CDR3 DNA reads as TGTGCCAGCAGCCAGCGTGGTCAGCCCCAGCATTTT.

V is TRBV29-1 and J is TRBJ1-2; D perhaps matches TRBD1 (5 bases). Trimming removed 5 bases at V and 7 bases at J, with 17 bases between. The CDR3 consists of 13 residues. The germline V gene has CDR1 SQVTM and CDR2 ANQGSEA. The CDR3 DNA reads TGCAGCGTTTTGGGAGGGGCGAGAGGTGGCTACACCTTC. Residues: CSVLGGARGGYTF.

The J gene is TRBJ1-6, the V gene TRBV7-9; no clear D gene. The CDR3 runs 13 residues. Germline V gene data show CDR1 as SEHNR and CDR2 as FQNEAQ (reference sequence). With 1 base removed from V and 7 bases from J, the gap between germline ends came to 5 bases. The DNA of the CDR3 is TGTGCCAGCAGCTTAGAGCCCAATTCACCCCTCCACTTT. It yields the protein CASSLEPNSPLHF.

CDR3 amino acids: CASSRRAWSPTNEKLFF. CDR3 nucleotides: TGTGCCAGCTCACGACGAGCGTGGTCTCCAACTAATGAAAAACTGTTTTTT. The V and J genes are TRBV18 and TRBJ1-4; D gene uncertain. The CDR3 loop spans 17 amino acids. CDR1 KGHSH and CDR2 LQKENI come from the germline V gene. Trimming pared 4 bases from V and 0 bases from J, leaving 15 bases between.

Remarks on this clone: At one end the junction does not follow the germline gene, possibly because of a read error. This chain joins TRBV7-9 and TRBJ2-2; 11 nucleotides match TRBD1. Germline CDR1 is SEHNR and CDR2 is FQNEAQ (reference sequence). The CDR3 covers 16 residues. Here the CDR3 reads CASTLRDRGKSGELFF. The CDR3 nucleotides are TGTGCCAGCACCTTAAGGGACAGGGGGAAGTCCGGGGAGCTGTTTTTT.

The chain couples TRBV2 to TRBJ1-6; 7 bases match TRBD1. The germline V gene encodes CDR1 SNHLY and CDR2 FYNNEI. This CDR3 contains 15 residues. V lost 2 bases and J lost 10; bases outside the gene matches: 8. The CDR3 DNA is TGTGCCAGCAGTGAAAGAGGGGGCTCGAACTCACCCCTCCACTTT. The encoded protein is CASSERGGSNSPLHF.

V usage is TRBV7-9 and J usage is TRBJ2-1, with D possibly matching TRBD2 (6 bases). This CDR3 is built from 17 residues. Trimming cost V 1 base and J 1 base, with 14 bases left between them. Germline-derived CDR1 and CDR2 are SEHNR and FQNEAQ (reference sequence). DNA for the CDR3: TGTGCCAGCAGCTTAGGGGGACTCCGATCATCCTACAATGAGCAGTTCTTC. This codes for CASSLGGLRSSYNEQFF.

The V call is TRBV6-5, the J call TRBJ1-5; TRBD1 is a possible D gene (6 bases). The germline V gene encodes CDR1 MNHEY and CDR2 SVGAGI. V was clipped by 5 bases and J by 5 bases, with 13 bases between them. This CDR3 spans 14 amino acids. CDR3 sequence reads: CASSLRDTDQPQHF. CDR3 coding DNA: TGTGCCAGCAGTCTACGGGACACAGATCAGCCCCAGCATTTT.

The V and J genes are TRBV2 and TRBJ1-5; a possible D gene is TRBD1 (6 bases). The CDR3 sequence is 15 residues long. Trimming stripped 3 bases from V and 1 base from J, with 10 bases between. Per the germline V gene, CDR1 is SNHLY and CDR2 is FYNNEI. For the CDR3, the DNA is TGTGCCAGCAGTGATGGGGGCAGGAGCAATCAGCCCCAGCATTTT. This gives the protein CASSDGGRSNQPQHF.

The J gene is TRBJ2-3, the V gene TRBV7-9; TRBD1 matches at 8 bases. Germline lookup yields CDR1 SEHNR and CDR2 FQNEAQ (reference sequence). With 3 bases clipped from V and 3 bases from J, the junction kept 11 bases outside the gene matches. CDR3 length: 17 residues. In DNA form, the CDR3 reads TGTGCCAGCAGCTTCGACAGGGGCCCCTTTATAACAGATACGCAGTATTTT. It is translated as CASSFDRGPFITDTQYF.

The chain couples TRBV28 to TRBJ2-3, with TRBD2 identical over 9 bases. After removal of 6 bases from V and 4 bases from J, the junction contained 8 bases not matched to a gene. This CDR3 has 15 residues. Germline CDR1 is MDHEN and CDR2 is SYDVKM. DNA of the CDR3: TGTGCCAGCAGGTTAGCGGGGGCCAGTTCAGATACGCAGTATTTT. Encoded protein: CASRLAGASSDTQYF.

The chain couples TRBV5-6 to TRBJ1-6, with 10 bases matching TRBD1. Trimming cost V 4 bases and J 12 bases; bases outside gene matches: 13. The germline gives CDR1 SGHDT, CDR2 YYEEEE. This CDR3 comprises 16 residues. The CDR3: CASSRTGTGVLLPLHF. Written as DNA, the CDR3 is TGTGCCAGCAGCCGAACCGGGACAGGGGTTTTATTACCCCTCCACTTT.

The V call is TRBV6-5, the J call TRBJ1-1; D might be TRBD1 (6 bases). V gave up 7 bases and J gave up 3 bases, with 15 bases separating them. From germline, CDR1 is MNHEY and CDR2 SVGAGI. The CDR3 runs to 14 residues. Written as DNA, the CDR3 is TGTGCCAGCACACTGACAGGTGGGGACACTGAAGCTTTCTTT. Encoded protein: CASTLTGGDTEAFF.

The V and J genes are TRBV10-1 and TRBJ1-3; D remains ambiguous. Looked up from germline, CDR1 is WNHNN and CDR2 is SYGVQD (reference sequence). V dropped 3 bases and J dropped 0 bases, with 12 bases sitting between them. CDR3 length: 16 amino acids. The CDR3 DNA is TGCGCCAGCAGTGAATTTCAGGCGACCTCTGGAAACACCATATATTTT. Protein product: CASSEFQATSGNTIYF.

The V call is TRBV7-2, the J call TRBJ1-2; TRBD1 matches 7 bases. CDR3 length: 13 residues. The germline V gene has CDR1 SGHTA and CDR2 FQGNSA. The trim removed 0 bases at V and 8 bases at J, leaving 3 bases unmatched. In DNA, the CDR3 is TGTGCCAGCAGCTTAGCCTCAGGGGGAGGCTACACCTTC. Its protein product is CASSLASGGGYTF.

This clone was observed a single time. The chain recombines TRBV9 with TRBJ2-1, with D perhaps matching TRBD1 (6 bases). Trimming pared 0 bases from V and 6 bases from J, leaving 16 bases between. Germline V gene lookup returns CDR1 SGDLS and CDR2 YYNGEE. There are 16 residues in the CDR3. The CDR3 region is CASSVAGQGNFNEQFF. The CDR3 DNA is TGTGCCAGCAGCGTAGCTGGGCAGGGGAATTTCAATGAGCAGTTCTTC.

The chain joins TRBV5-4 to TRBJ1-2, with no clear D. This CDR3 region has 14 residues. The V end was cut by 5 bases, the J end by 7 bases, with 18 bases between. Germline loops: CDR1 SGHNT, CDR2 YYREEE (reference sequence). The CDR3: CASSLTTKGIGYTF. The CDR3 DNA reads as TGTGCCAGCAGTCTGACTACAAAGGGAATTGGCTACACCTTC.

In its sample, this clone was seen once. This chain links TRBV19 with TRBJ2-3; D unclear. V dropped 5 bases and J dropped 3 bases, with 12 bases sitting between them. This CDR3 has 14 amino acids. Germline assignment: CDR1 LNHDA and CDR2 SQIVND (reference sequence). CDR3 nucleotides: TGTGCCAGTAGTTTCGACGGAGAGACAGATACGCAGTATTTT. Its protein is CASSFDGETDTQYF.

V gene TRBV23-1 combines with J gene TRBJ1-2; D is uncertain. TRBV23-1 is filed as an ORF, its function uncertain. The CDR3 sequence is 10 residues long. V lost 7 bases to trimming and J lost 6 bases, with 6 bases between them. The CDR3 DNA is TGCGCCAGCACTGGGCATGGCTACACCTTC. Protein sequence: CASTGHGYTF.

This clone was detected a few times. The rearrangement links TRBV7-2 to TRBJ1-4, with D unclear. V gave up 5 bases and J gave up 8 bases, with 15 bases separating them. The CDR3 runs 14 residues. Germline assignment: CDR1 SGHTA and CDR2 FQGNSA. CDR3 DNA sequence: TGTGCCAGCAGCCCTTCCCGGGAAGGAGAAAAACTGTTTTTT. Translated: CASSPSREGEKLFF.

The rearrangement joins TRBV7-4 to TRBJ1-1; no firm D call. The CDR3 length is 12 residues. Deletions cut 1 base from V and 8 bases from J, with 8 bases between. The V gene's germline CDR1 is SGHVT and CDR2 SQSDAQ. CDR3 sequence (DNA): TGTGCCAGCAGCTTAGTTCGCAGGGAAGCTTTCTTT. Its protein is CASSLVRREAFF.

This clone was detected only once. The chain combines TRBV10-3 with TRBJ2-7, with 10 bases matching TRBD1. CDR3 size: 14 residues. Trimming at V came to 6 bases and at J to 7 bases, leaving 9 bases not matched to a gene. In germline, CDR1 is ENHRY, CDR2 SYGVKD. The CDR3: CAIRRQGATSEQYF. The CDR3 DNA reads TGTGCCATCAGAAGACAGGGGGCAACTAGTGAGCAGTACTTC.